The present entry profiles one TCR beta chain with its context. This clone was counted at least ten times. Its antigen remains undetermined. Base qualities are missing; no much larger clone stands one base away. V loses 6 bases of germline sequence and J loses 7 bases, and the interval between the two ends is 18 bases. CDR1 is given as MNHEY and CDR2 as SVGAGI, both from the germline V gene. The CDR3 goes from the cysteine to the phenylalanine over 14 residues. Left in the record is the CDR3 DNA by itself, 42 bases read in frame from the first base. Healthy HIV-negative adults with no recently reported acute infections or vaccinations were included as donors. Every donor was a Caucasian adult living in Nashville, Tennessee, USA. For unsorted samples, some 90 million PBMCs were counted and genomic DNA was extracted with the QIAamp DNA Blood Mini kit. Blood was obtained by leukapheresis, after which PBMCs were separated by Ficoll-Histopaque density gradient centrifugation and cryopreserved in liquid nitrogen vapor phase.

The data were taken from a study of shared clonotypes between healthy human individuals (dated by TCRdb to 2018 to 2021). Broadly, across the study: A couple of women and a few men aged 18 to 49 years were included in the cohort. To estimate repertoire size and how much clonotypes are shared between individuals, the study performed deep sequencing of blood TCR repertoires from a handful of healthy adults. To increase sequencing depth and limit assay-specific biases, different laboratories used diverse techniques to prepare libraries and sequence TCR repertoires. Between about 0.85 and 8.9 billion PBMCs per donor were obtained by leukapheresis. Study-wide conclusions, independent of this receptor: Only blood was sampled, and tissue TCR repertoires likely differ from those in blood. The genetic and exposure-history diversity represented was limited by the small number of donors. Pairwise subsampling led to the expectation that sequencing depth would affect the degree of clonotype sharing among donors.

Using the deep immunoSEQ assay, multiplex PCR amplified TCR CDR3 regions from genomic DNA. Extracted genomic DNA from each cell subset was spread evenly across all wells of several immunoSEQ 96-well plates, with each plate serving as a replicate. For unsorted PBMC, each replicate PCR was loaded with roughly 270 ng genomic DNA, equivalent to 25,000 to 35,000 T cell genomes. Genomic DNA from unsorted PBMC was sequenced over ten immunoSEQ deep assay plates. Purified libraries were quantified with a Qubit 3.0 fluorometer, sized on a Bioanalyzer 2100, and re-quantified with the KAPA Library Quantification kit. Every immunoSEQ 96-well plate was sequenced on a dedicated single-read 150-cycle Illumina NextSeq 550 flow cell. In the original analysis: Because the immunoSEQ output held only junctional sequences and lacked quality scores, the filtering could not match the filtering applied to full-length reads. Sequences were annotated with PyIR, a Python wrapper for IgBLAST v1.9, and V/J genes and CDR3 were assigned using IMGT germline references. Reads were removed for weak V/J assignments (E-value above 1e-6), missing CDR3, stop codons, out-of-frame junctions, or ambiguous translated residues. A V3J clonotype was defined by an identical inferred V gene, J gene, and CDR3 amino acid sequence. The percentage overlap between two repertoires was calculated by dividing the number of shared unique clonotypes by the size of the smaller repertoire. Repertoire richness was assessed with RTK rarefaction, the Chao1 estimator, and Recon v2.1 estimates of unobserved clonotypes. TCRdb mirrors the immuneACCESS table, restricted to in-frame sequences. Some clones are absent from its copies; in checked studies, under half trace to an unresolved V gene, and the reason for the others is unknown. V, J and clone size reflect that table, while D and trimming were determined from the DNA. The sample table lists 75,000 to 100,000 clones, around 47% of them with a count of one. The leading ten clones occupy more than 13% of the sample.

What was sequenced was PBMCs. Recombination joined TRBV6-5 with TRBJ1-2, with no confident D gene call. The source is a woman between 40 and 55 years old in good health. Some clones in this sample may be carry-over from other donors' samples. The sequenced DNA: TGTGCCAGCAGCCTCGGGCCCGCCGTGAGTGGCTACACCTTC. This is translated as CASSLGPAVSGYTF.